This entry concerns a single TCR beta chain. Sequencing used immunoSEQ multiplex PCR; TCRdb keeps in-frame clones, though not all of them. The sample lists around 71,000 clones, just under 95% occurring once. The data stem from a study of cytomegalovirus exposure and HLA in healthy donors. Material for sequencing was PBMCs. The source of this sequence is a man younger than 30 in good health and CMV-seropositive.

This chain's CDR3 is CASSYSTGGGMTNEKLFF. CDR3 bases: TGTGCCAGCAGCTACTCGACAGGGGGCGGCATGACGAATGAAAAACTGTTTTTT. V usage is TRBV7-9 and J usage is TRBJ1-4; 10 bases are a match to TRBD1. Looked up from germline, CDR1 is SEHNR and CDR2 is FQNEAQ (reference sequence). Trimming at V came to 4 bases and at J to 5 bases, leaving 13 bases not matched to a gene. The CDR3 runs to 18 residues. The full variable domain, its missing parts supplied by reference TRBV7-9 and TRBJ1-4, is DTGVSQNPRHKITKRGQNVTFRCDPISEHNRLYWYRQTLGQGPEFLTYFQNEAQLEKSRLLSDRFSAERPKGSFSTLEIQRTEQGDSAMYLCASSYSTGGGMTNEKLFFGSGTQLSVL.